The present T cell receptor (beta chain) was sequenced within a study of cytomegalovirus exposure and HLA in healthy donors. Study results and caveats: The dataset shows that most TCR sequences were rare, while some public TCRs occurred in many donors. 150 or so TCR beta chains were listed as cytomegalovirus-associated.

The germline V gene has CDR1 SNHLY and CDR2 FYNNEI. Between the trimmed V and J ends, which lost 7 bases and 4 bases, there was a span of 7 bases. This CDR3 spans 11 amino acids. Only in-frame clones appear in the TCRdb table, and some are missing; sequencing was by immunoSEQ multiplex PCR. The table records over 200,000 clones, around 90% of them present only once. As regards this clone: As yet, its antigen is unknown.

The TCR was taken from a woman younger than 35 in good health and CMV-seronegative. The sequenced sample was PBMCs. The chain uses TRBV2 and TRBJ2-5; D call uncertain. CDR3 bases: TGTGCCAGCACAGGCCCAGAGACCCAGTACTTC. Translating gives CASTGPETQYF. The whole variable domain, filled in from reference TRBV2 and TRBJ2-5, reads EPEVTQTPSHQVTQMGQEVILRCVPISNHLYFYWYRQILGQKVEFLVSFYNNEISEKSEIFDDQFSVERPDGSNFTLKIRSTKLEDSAMYFCASTGPETQYFGPGTRLLVL.